The rows below give T cell receptor beta chains drawn from one sample of a study of T cells after yellow fever vaccination. MiXCR was run by TCRdb on the 5' RACE reads, yielding one entry per CDR3 protein. The sample records around 340,000 distinct CDR3 sequences, 9.5% to 15% being singletons. Sequences were derived from CD4+ T cells sorted from PBMCs, sampled 15 days after the yellow fever booster vaccination. The receptors stem from a man between 18 and 29 years old who received the YFV17D yellow fever vaccine. Each CDR3 is given with its conserved first and last residue. Fields, in order: clone size, D gene, V gene, J gene, CDR3 length, CDR3 protein, CDR3 DNA. The D gene is left open where the match is weak. Clone size is shown for a subset of rows, as once, few, many or a class of expanded clone.

clone size: few
D gene: NA
V gene: TRBV6-2/TRBV6-3
J gene: TRBJ2-7
CDR3 length: 11
CDR3 protein: CASSYFSDTHF
CDR3 DNA: TGTGCCAGCAGTTACTTTTCTGACACCCACTTC

clone size: NA
D gene: TRBD1
V gene: TRBV5-1
J gene: TRBJ1-1
CDR3 length: 16
CDR3 protein: CASSSGQGALNTEAFF
CDR3 DNA: TGCGCCAGCAGCAGCGGACAGGGAGCTCTGAACACTGAAGCTTTCTTT

clone size: few
D gene: NA
V gene: TRBV7-2
J gene: TRBJ1-5
CDR3 length: 11
CDR3 protein: CASSPGGPQHF
CDR3 DNA: TGTGCCAGCAGCCCCGGGGGTCCCCAGCATTTT

clone size: NA
D gene: TRBD1
V gene: TRBV6-2/TRBV6-3
J gene: TRBJ2-3
CDR3 length: 15
CDR3 protein: CASRFTGGWSDTQYF
CDR3 DNA: TGTGCCAGCAGGTTCACAGGGGGCTGGTCAGATACGCAGTATTTT

clone size: NA
D gene: NA
V gene: TRBV2
J gene: TRBJ1-3
CDR3 length: 13
CDR3 protein: CASSDGFGNTIYF
CDR3 DNA: TGTGCCAGCAGTGATGGGTTTGGAAACACCATATATTTT

clone size: NA
D gene: NA
V gene: TRBV7-2
J gene: TRBJ2-3
CDR3 length: 13
CDR3 protein: CASRITGSDTQYF
CDR3 DNA: TGTGCCAGCAGAATTACAGGGTCAGATACGCAGTATTTT

clone size: NA
D gene: NA
V gene: TRBV11-2
J gene: TRBJ2-3
CDR3 length: 14
CDR3 protein: CASSLDRHTDTQYF
CDR3 DNA: TGTGCCAGCAGCTTGGACCGTCACACAGATACGCAGTATTTT

clone size: NA
D gene: NA
V gene: TRBV25-1
J gene: TRBJ2-3
CDR3 length: 11
CDR3 protein: CASSGLVTQYF
CDR3 DNA: TGTGCCAGCAGTGGGCTAGTTACGCAGTATTTT

clone size: few
D gene: TRBD1
V gene: TRBV2
J gene: TRBJ1-2
CDR3 length: 15
CDR3 protein: CASSTQGGLIGGYTF
CDR3 DNA: TGTGCCAGCAGTACACAGGGGGGGTTAATCGGCGGCTACACCTTC

clone size: many
D gene: NA
V gene: TRBV6-5
J gene: TRBJ1-5
CDR3 length: 13
CDR3 protein: CASSPYGNQPQHF
CDR3 DNA: TGTGCCAGCAGTCCGTATGGCAATCAGCCCCAGCATTTT

clone size: few
D gene: NA
V gene: TRBV29-1
J gene: TRBJ1-3
CDR3 length: 13
CDR3 protein: CSGSRQGGNTIYF
CDR3 DNA: TGCAGCGGTTCCCGGCAGGGAGGAAACACCATATATTTT

clone size: NA
D gene: NA
V gene: TRBV20-1
J gene: TRBJ2-5
CDR3 length: 13
CDR3 protein: CSAKGRNQETQYF
CDR3 DNA: TGCAGTGCGAAGGGACGCAACCAAGAGACCCAGTACTTC

clone size: NA
D gene: NA
V gene: TRBV3-1
J gene: TRBJ2-1
CDR3 length: 12
CDR3 protein: CASSQDVGEQFF
CDR3 DNA: TGTGCCAGCAGCCAAGATGTCGGAGAGCAGTTCTTC

clone size: NA
D gene: TRBD2
V gene: TRBV11-2
J gene: TRBJ2-1
CDR3 length: 17
CDR3 protein: CASSPSMGLAGYNEQFF
CDR3 DNA: TGTGCCAGCAGCCCCTCGATGGGACTAGCGGGGTACAATGAGCAGTTCTTC

clone size: few
D gene: NA
V gene: TRBV10-2
J gene: TRBJ2-4
CDR3 length: 16
CDR3 protein: CASSDVLAGFKNIQYF
CDR3 DNA: TGCGCCAGCAGTGATGTCCTCGCGGGTTTTAAAAACATTCAGTACTTC

clone size: NA
D gene: TRBD2
V gene: TRBV5-1
J gene: TRBJ2-5
CDR3 length: 16
CDR3 protein: CASSLAPAGEKETQYF
CDR3 DNA: TGCGCCAGCAGCTTGGCCCCTGCGGGGGAGAAAGAGACCCAGTACTTC

clone size: NA
D gene: NA
V gene: TRBV10-3
J gene: TRBJ2-2
CDR3 length: 14
CDR3 protein: CAISEPSVYGELFF
CDR3 DNA: TGTGCCATCAGTGAGCCTAGCGTATACGGGGAGCTGTTTTTT

clone size: NA
D gene: TRBD1
V gene: TRBV5-8
J gene: TRBJ2-2
CDR3 length: 13
CDR3 protein: CASSRRGSGELFF
CDR3 DNA: TGTGCCAGTTCCCGCAGGGGGTCCGGGGAGCTGTTTTTT

clone size: few
D gene: NA
V gene: TRBV5-1
J gene: TRBJ2-4
CDR3 length: 13
CDR3 protein: CASADTGEDIQYF
CDR3 DNA: TGCGCCAGCGCCGATACAGGGGAGGACATTCAGTACTTC

clone size: NA
D gene: NA
V gene: TRBV12-3/TRBV12-4
J gene: TRBJ2-1
CDR3 length: 12
CDR3 protein: CASSFRPNEQFF
CDR3 DNA: TGTGCCAGCAGTTTCAGGCCCAATGAGCAGTTCTTC

clone size: few
D gene: NA
V gene: TRBV6-5
J gene: TRBJ1-4
CDR3 length: 14
CDR3 protein: CASSYAGPREKLFF
CDR3 DNA: TGTGCCAGCAGTTACGCCGGGCCTCGGGAAAAACTGTTTTTT

clone size: NA
D gene: TRBD2
V gene: TRBV2
J gene: TRBJ2-5
CDR3 length: 15
CDR3 protein: CASSAILAGEETQYF
CDR3 DNA: TGTGCCAGCAGTGCGATCCTAGCGGGGGAAGAGACCCAGTACTTC

clone size: NA
D gene: NA
V gene: TRBV4-1
J gene: TRBJ2-1
CDR3 length: 17
CDR3 protein: CASSQDRSDMFYNEQFF
CDR3 DNA: TGCGCCAGCAGCCAAGATAGAAGCGATATGTTTTACAATGAGCAGTTCTTC

clone size: NA
D gene: TRBD1
V gene: TRBV27
J gene: TRBJ1-1
CDR3 length: 21
CDR3 protein: CASSPLLRGTGGPRGNTEAFF
CDR3 DNA: TGTGCCAGCAGTCCATTACTACGCGGGACAGGGGGCCCCCGGGGGAACACTGAAGCTTTCTTT

clone size: few
D gene: NA
V gene: TRBV9
J gene: TRBJ1-4
CDR3 length: 15
CDR3 protein: CASSVGGPEEEKLFF
CDR3 DNA: TGTGCCAGCAGCGTAGGAGGGCCCGAGGAGGAAAAACTGTTTTTT

clone size: NA
D gene: NA
V gene: TRBV28
J gene: TRBJ1-4
CDR3 length: 15
CDR3 protein: CASSLGGAANEKLFF
CDR3 DNA: TGTGCCAGCAGTCTCGGTGGGGCAGCTAATGAAAAACTGTTTTTT

clone size: NA
D gene: NA
V gene: TRBV5-1
J gene: TRBJ2-5
CDR3 length: 15
CDR3 protein: CASSLASRPQETQYF
CDR3 DNA: TGCGCCAGCAGCTTGGCCTCTAGGCCCCAAGAGACCCAGTACTTC

clone size: NA
D gene: NA
V gene: TRBV5-4
J gene: TRBJ2-5
CDR3 length: 17
CDR3 protein: CASSSYSRTGPQETQYF
CDR3 DNA: TGTGCCAGCAGCTCCTACTCCCGGACCGGGCCCCAAGAGACCCAGTACTTC

clone size: once
D gene: NA
V gene: TRBV7-2
J gene: TRBJ2-7
CDR3 length: 13
CDR3 protein: CASSLERRAEQYF
CDR3 DNA: TGTGCCAGCAGCTTAGAGAGGCGCGCAGAGCAGTACTTC